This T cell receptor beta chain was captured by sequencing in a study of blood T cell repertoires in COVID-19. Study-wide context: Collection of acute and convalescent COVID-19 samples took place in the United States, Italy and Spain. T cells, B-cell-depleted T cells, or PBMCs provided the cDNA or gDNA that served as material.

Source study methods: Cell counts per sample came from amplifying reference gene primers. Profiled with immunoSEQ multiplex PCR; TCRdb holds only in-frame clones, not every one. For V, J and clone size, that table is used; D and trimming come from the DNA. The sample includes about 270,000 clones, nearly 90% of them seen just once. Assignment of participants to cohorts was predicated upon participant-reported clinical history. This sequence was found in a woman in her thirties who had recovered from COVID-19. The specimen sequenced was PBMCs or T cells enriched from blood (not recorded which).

The DNA of the CDR3 is TGTGCCAGCAGCCCTTCAGGGATCCAAGAGACCCAGTACTTC. It translates to CASSPSGIQETQYF. The chain links TRBV3-1 (or the pseudogene TRBV3-2) to TRBJ2-5, with TRBD1 as a possible D gene (5 bases). This CDR3 comprises 14 residues. Germline CDR1 is LGHDT and CDR2 is YNNKEL (reference sequence). V was shortened by 4 bases and J by 1 base, with 10 bases between the two germline ends.